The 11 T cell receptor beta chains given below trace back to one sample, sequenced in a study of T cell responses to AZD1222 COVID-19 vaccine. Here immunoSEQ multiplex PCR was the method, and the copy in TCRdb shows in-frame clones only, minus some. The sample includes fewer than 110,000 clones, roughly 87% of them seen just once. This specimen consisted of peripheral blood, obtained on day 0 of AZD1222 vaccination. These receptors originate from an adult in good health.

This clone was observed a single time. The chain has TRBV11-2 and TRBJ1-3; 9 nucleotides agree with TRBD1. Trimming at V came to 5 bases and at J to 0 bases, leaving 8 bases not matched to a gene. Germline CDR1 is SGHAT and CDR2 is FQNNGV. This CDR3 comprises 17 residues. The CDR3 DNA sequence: TGTGCCAGCAGCCGAGCGGGACAGGGCTTCTCTGGAAACACCATATATTTT. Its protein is CASSRAGQGFSGNTIYF. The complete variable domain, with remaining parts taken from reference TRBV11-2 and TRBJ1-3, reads EAGVAQSPRYKIIEKRQSVAFWCNPISGHATLYWYQQILGQGPKLLIQFQNNGVVDDSQLPKDRFSAERLKGVDSTLKIQPAKLEDSAVYLCASSRAGQGFSGNTIYFGEGSWLTVV.

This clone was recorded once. The DNA for the CDR3 is TGCGCCAGCAGCTTGGAGGGTACTACTAATGAAAAACTGTTTTTT. Translated, it gives CASSLEGTTNEKLFF. The V and J genes are TRBV5-1 and TRBJ1-4; D is undetermined. From germline, CDR1 is SGHRS and CDR2 YFSETQ. The CDR3 is 15 amino acids. Trimming cost V 0 bases and J 2 bases, with 8 bases left between them.

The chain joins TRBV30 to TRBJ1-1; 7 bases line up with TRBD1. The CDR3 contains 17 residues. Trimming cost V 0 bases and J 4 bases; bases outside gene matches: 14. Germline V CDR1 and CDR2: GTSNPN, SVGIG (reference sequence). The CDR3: CAWSVGLRGRFLTEAFF. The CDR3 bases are TGTGCCTGGAGTGTCGGTTTGAGGGGGCGTTTTCTCACTGAAGCTTTCTTT.

In DNA form, the CDR3 reads TGTGCCAGCAGTGAAGGTCGCAGGGACTACTCTGGCTACACCTTC. Its protein is CASSEGRRDYSGYTF. V and J are TRBV6-1 and TRBJ1-2; possible D gene TRBD1, 5 bases. CDR3 length: 15 residues. The V and J ends lost 1 base and 7 bases respectively, with 16 bases between them. From germline, CDR1 is MNHNS and CDR2 SASEGT.

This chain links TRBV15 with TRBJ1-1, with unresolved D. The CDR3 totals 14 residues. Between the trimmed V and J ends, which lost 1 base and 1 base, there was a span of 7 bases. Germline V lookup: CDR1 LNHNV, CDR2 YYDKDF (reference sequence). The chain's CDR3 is CATSRGRRNTEAFF. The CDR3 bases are TGTGCCACCAGCAGAGGACGGAGGAACACTGAAGCTTTCTTT.

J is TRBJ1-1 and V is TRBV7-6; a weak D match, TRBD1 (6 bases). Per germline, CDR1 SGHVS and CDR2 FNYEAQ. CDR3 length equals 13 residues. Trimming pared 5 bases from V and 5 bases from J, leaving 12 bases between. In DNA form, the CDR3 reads TGTGCCAGCAGCACAGGGTGGGGAACTGAAGCTTTCTTT. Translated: CASSTGWGTEAFF.

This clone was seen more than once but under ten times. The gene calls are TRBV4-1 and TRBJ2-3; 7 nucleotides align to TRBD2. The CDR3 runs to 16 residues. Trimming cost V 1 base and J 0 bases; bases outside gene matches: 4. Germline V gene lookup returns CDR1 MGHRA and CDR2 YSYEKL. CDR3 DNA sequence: TGCGCCAGCAGCCAAGTCCTAGCGGCTAGCACAGATACGCAGTATTTT. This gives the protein CASSQVLAASTDTQYF.

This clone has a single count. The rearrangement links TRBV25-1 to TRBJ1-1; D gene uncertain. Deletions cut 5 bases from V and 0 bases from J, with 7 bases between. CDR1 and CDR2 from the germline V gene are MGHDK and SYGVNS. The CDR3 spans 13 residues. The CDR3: CASSSSLNTEAFF. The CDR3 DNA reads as TGTGCCAGCAGTTCCTCCTTGAACACTGAAGCTTTCTTT.

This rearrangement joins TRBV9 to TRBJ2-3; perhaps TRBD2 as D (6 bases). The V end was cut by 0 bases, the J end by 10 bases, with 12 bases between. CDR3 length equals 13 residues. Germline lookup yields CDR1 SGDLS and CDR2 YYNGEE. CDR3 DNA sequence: TGTGCCAGCAGCGTAGATGGAGGGTATGCGCAGTATTTT. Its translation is CASSVDGGYAQYF.

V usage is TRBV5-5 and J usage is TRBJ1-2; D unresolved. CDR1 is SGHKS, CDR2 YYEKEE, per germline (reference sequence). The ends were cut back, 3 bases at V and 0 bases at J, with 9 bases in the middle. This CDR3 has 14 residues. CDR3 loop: CASSSRATNYGYTF. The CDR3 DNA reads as TGTGCCAGCAGCTCGCGGGCGACTAACTATGGCTACACCTTC.

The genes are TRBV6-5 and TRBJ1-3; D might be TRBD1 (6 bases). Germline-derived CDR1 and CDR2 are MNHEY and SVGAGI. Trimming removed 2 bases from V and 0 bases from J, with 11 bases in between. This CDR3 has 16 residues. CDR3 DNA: TGTGCCAGCAGTTACGCCGGACAGAGCTCTGGAAACACCATATATTTT. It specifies CASSYAGQSSGNTIYF.